One sample yielded the 13 T cell receptor beta chains listed below, sequenced in a study of blood T cell repertoires in COVID-19. Method: immunoSEQ multiplex PCR; TCRdb's copy keeps in-frame clones and lacks some. The sample carries 200,000 to 250,000 clones, approximately 80% recorded once. The specimen sequenced was peripheral blood. All receptors come from a man aged 30-40 years with active or convalescent COVID-19.

As for this clone: Other DNA sequences from this sample encode an identical CDR3 as well. The chain is built from TRBV7-2 and TRBJ2-1, with D possibly matching TRBD2 (7 bases). V was cut by 1 base and J by 0 bases, with 10 bases left in between. The germline gives CDR1 SGHTA, CDR2 FQGNSA. The CDR3 has 16 residues. The CDR3 nucleotides are TGTGCCAGCAGCTTAGGGGGGGGGCCCTCCTACAATGAGCAGTTCTTC. It specifies CASSLGGGPSYNEQFF.

The rearrangement joins TRBV28 to TRBJ2-7, with TRBD1 as a possible D gene (7 bases). Germline values: CDR1 MDHEN, CDR2 SYDVKM. V lost 7 bases and J lost 6, with 22 bases in between. This CDR3 is built from 15 residues. The CDR3 DNA reads TGTGCCAGCACCCCTGCGCAGGGGGGAAATTTCGAGCAGTACTTC. It is translated as CASTPAQGGNFEQYF.

The table lists this clone with a count of one. This rearrangement joins TRBV7-6 to TRBJ2-3; D possibly corresponds to TRBD2 (5 bases). The CDR3 runs 15 residues. CDR1 SGHVS and CDR2 FNYEAQ come from the germline V gene. The ends were cut back, 5 bases at V and 2 bases at J, with 14 bases in the middle. CDR3 protein: CASSLMDSPTDTQYF. Here the CDR3 DNA reads TGTGCCAGCAGCCTTATGGACTCTCCCACAGATACGCAGTATTTT.

The sample holds many counts of this clone. DNA for the CDR3: TGTGCCAGCAGTGAAGCTCAATCGGCGGACGAGCAGTACTTC. It specifies CASSEAQSADEQYF. J is TRBJ2-7 and V is TRBV6-1; D remains ambiguous. The ends were cut back, 0 bases at V and 5 bases at J, with 11 bases in the middle. CDR3 size: 14 residues. Per germline, CDR1 MNHNS and CDR2 SASEGT.

This sequence joins TRBV4-2 and TRBJ1-6; TRBD1 aligns across 7 bases. The CDR3 totals 15 residues. From germline, CDR1 is LGHNA and CDR2 YNFKEQ. The ends lost 2 bases at V and 5 bases at J; junction bases unmatched: 3. In DNA, the CDR3 is TGTGCCAGCAGCCAAAGGGACAGTGATAATTCACCCCTCCACTTT. Amino acids: CASSQRDSDNSPLHF.

In its sample, this clone was seen many times. This CDR3 is also generated by other DNA sequences in the sample. V gene TRBV7-3 combines with J gene TRBJ2-2, with D perhaps matching TRBD1 (7 bases). Looked up from germline, CDR1 is SGHTA and CDR2 is FQGTGA. This CDR3 has 14 residues. V lost 4 bases, J lost 5 bases, and 11 bases lay in between. This chain's CDR3 is CASSSQGGTGELFF. The CDR3 DNA reads TGTGCCAGCAGCTCCCAGGGGGGTACCGGGGAGCTGTTTTTT.

The chain employs TRBV10-1 and TRBJ1-1; no firm D call. V was shortened by 8 bases and J by 4 bases, with 17 bases between the two germline ends. The CDR3 runs 14 residues. In germline, CDR1 is WNHNN, CDR2 SYGVQD (reference sequence). The CDR3 spells CASDSGRRTTEAFF. The CDR3 region has the DNA TGCGCCAGCGACTCGGGGAGGCGTACCACTGAAGCTTTCTTT.

V usage is TRBV28 and J usage is TRBJ2-7, with D possibly being TRBD2 (6 bases). Germline loops: CDR1 MDHEN, CDR2 SYDVKM. This CDR3 comprises 17 residues. The V and J ends lost 6 bases and 0 bases respectively, with 21 bases between them. The CDR3 DNA reads TGTGCCAGCAGGCCCGCCGGGGGAGCGATAAGCTCCTACGAGCAGTACTTC. This sequence encodes CASRPAGGAISSYEQYF.

This clone was recorded once. The V and J genes are TRBV13 and TRBJ1-5; TRBD1 agrees at 10 bases. Germline values: CDR1 PRHDT, CDR2 FYEKMQ (reference sequence). CDR3 length equals 16 residues. V lost 3 bases and J lost 2; bases outside the gene matches: 4. This CDR3 reads CASSFSGQGGNQPQHF. The CDR3 nucleotides read TGTGCCAGCAGCTTTAGTGGACAGGGGGGCAATCAGCCCCAGCATTTT.

This clone was recorded a few times. The rearrangement uses TRBV5-1 and TRBJ2-2, with 9 bases identical to TRBD1. V shed 2 bases, J shed 6 bases, and the junction held 8 bases outside the gene matches. This CDR3 region has 16 residues. Germline V gives CDR1 SGHRS, CDR2 YFSETQ. DNA for the CDR3: TGCGCCAGCAGCTTCTACGGGACAGGGAGGCCCGGGGAGCTGTTTTTT. Its translation is CASSFYGTGRPGELFF. Based on the CDR3 plus reference TRBV5-1 and TRBJ2-2, the full variable domain is KAGVTQTPRYLIKTRGQQVTLSCSPISGHRSVSWYQQTPGQGLQFLFEYFSETQRNKGNFPGRFSGRQFSNSRSEMNVSTLELGDSALYLCASSFYGTGRPGELFFGEGSRLTVL.

The chain combines TRBV4-2 with TRBJ2-5, with TRBD1 as a possible D gene (6 bases). V was trimmed by 1 base and J by 3 bases, leaving 9 bases between them. This CDR3 is 14 amino acids long. Germline V gene sequence: CDR1 LGHNA, CDR2 YNFKEQ. CDR3 region: CASSQVTGEETQYF. The CDR3 DNA reads TGTGCCAGCAGCCAAGTGACAGGCGAAGAGACCCAGTACTTC.

This clone was seen just once. This sequence joins TRBV28 and TRBJ2-1; a possible D gene is TRBD1 (6 bases). Germline V gene data show CDR1 as MDHEN and CDR2 as SYDVKM. This CDR3 contains 15 residues. Trimming stripped 4 bases from V and 2 bases from J, with 12 bases between. The DNA for the CDR3 is TGTGCCAGCAGTTCCCCAGGGGTAGCCTACAATGAGCAGTTCTTC. Translating gives CASSSPGVAYNEQFF.

The chain joins TRBV9 to TRBJ1-1, with TRBD1 as a possible D gene (6 bases). The germline V gene has CDR1 SGDLS and CDR2 YYNGEE. Trimming pared 0 bases from V and 6 bases from J, leaving 9 bases between. The CDR3 covers 13 residues. CDR3 coding DNA: TGTGCCAGCAGCGTAGCAGGGGACGCTGAAGCTTTCTTT. This gives the protein CASSVAGDAEAFF.